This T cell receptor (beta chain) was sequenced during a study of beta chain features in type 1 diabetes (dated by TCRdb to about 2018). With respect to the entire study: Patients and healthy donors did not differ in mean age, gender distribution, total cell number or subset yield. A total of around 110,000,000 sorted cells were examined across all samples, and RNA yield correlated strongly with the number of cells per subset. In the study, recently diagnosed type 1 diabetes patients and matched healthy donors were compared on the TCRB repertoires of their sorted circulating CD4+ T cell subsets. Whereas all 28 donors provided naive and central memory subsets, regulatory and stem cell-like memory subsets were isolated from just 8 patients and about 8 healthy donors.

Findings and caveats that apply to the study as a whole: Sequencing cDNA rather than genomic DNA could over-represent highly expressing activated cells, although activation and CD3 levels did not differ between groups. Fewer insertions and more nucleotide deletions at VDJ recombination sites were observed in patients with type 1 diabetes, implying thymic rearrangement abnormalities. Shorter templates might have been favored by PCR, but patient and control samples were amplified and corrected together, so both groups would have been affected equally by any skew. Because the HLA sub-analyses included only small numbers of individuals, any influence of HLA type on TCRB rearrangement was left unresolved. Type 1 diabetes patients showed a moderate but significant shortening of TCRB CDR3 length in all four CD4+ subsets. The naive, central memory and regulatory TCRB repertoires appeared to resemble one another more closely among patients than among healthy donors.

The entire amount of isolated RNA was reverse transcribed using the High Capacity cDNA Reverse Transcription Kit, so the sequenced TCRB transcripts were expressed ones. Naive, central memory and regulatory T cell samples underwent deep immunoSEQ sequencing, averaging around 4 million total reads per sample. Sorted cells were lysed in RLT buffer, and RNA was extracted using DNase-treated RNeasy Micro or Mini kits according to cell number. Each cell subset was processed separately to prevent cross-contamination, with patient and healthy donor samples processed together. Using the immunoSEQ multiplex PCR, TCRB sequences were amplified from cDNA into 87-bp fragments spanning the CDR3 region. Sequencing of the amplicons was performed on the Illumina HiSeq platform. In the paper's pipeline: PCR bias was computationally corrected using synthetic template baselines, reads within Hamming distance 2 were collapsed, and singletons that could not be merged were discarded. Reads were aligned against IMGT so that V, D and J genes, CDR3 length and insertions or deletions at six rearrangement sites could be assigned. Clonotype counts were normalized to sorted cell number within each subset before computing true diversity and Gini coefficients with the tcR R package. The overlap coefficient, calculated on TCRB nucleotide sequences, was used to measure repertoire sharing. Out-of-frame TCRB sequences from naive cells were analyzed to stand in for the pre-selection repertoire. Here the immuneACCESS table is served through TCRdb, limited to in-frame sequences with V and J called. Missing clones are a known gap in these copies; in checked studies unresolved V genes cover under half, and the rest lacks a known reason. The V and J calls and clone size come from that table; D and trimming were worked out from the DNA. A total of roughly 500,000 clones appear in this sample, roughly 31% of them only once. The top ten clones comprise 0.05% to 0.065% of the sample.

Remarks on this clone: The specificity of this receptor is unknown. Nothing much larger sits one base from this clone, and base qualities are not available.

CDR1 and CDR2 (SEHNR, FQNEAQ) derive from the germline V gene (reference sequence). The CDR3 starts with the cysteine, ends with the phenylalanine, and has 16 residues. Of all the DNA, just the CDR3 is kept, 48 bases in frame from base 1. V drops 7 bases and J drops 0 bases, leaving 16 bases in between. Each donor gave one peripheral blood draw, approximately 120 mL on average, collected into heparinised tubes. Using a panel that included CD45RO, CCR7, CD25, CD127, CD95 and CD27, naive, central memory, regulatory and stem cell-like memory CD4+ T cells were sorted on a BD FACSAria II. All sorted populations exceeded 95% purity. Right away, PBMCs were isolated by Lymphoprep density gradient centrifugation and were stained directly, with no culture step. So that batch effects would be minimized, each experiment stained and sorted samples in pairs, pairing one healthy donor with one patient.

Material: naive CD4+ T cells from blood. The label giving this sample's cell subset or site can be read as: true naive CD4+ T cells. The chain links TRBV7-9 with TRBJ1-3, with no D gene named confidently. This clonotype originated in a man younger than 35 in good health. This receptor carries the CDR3 CASTVMAGYSGNTIYF. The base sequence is TGTGCCAGCACCGTGATGGCCGGTTACTCTGGAAACACCATATATTTT.